Following are 23 T cell receptor beta chains from one sample sequenced in a study of control samples from healthy donors and cancer patients. Profiled with immunoSEQ multiplex PCR; TCRdb holds only in-frame clones, not every one. The profile shows 90,000 to 100,000 clones, 75% to 85% of them singletons. Input material: blood. The receptor source for this set is a woman in her 30s in good health.

This clone is a singleton in its sample. This chain connects TRBV6-2 or TRBV6-3 to TRBJ1-5; the D is unclear. Germline V CDR1 and CDR2: MNHEY, SVGEGT. The CDR3 consists of 15 residues. Deletions cut 6 bases from V and 0 bases from J, with 12 bases between. In nucleotides, the CDR3 is TGTGCCAGCAGCGAGGACGGCTATAGCAATCAGCCCCAGCATTTT. It is translated as CASSEDGYSNQPQHF.

The chain joins TRBV14 to TRBJ2-3; 7 nucleotides agree with TRBD1. The CDR3 spans 17 residues. J gave up 2 bases and V 1 base, and 9 bases lay outside the gene matches. The germline V gene has CDR1 SGHDN and CDR2 FVKESK. The CDR3 nucleotides are TGTGCCAGCAGCCAAGTGACCTGGACAGGACACACAGATACGCAGTATTTT. It specifies CASSQVTWTGHTDTQYF.

This chain uses TRBV27 with TRBJ1-4; 9 nucleotides match TRBD1. The CDR3 totals 15 residues. CDR1 and CDR2 (germline): MNHEY, SMNVEV (reference sequence). The V segment lost 5 bases and the J segment 8 bases; nucleotides outside the gene matches: 9. DNA for the CDR3: TGTGCCAGCAGTACACCGGGACAGGGTAGAGAAAAACTGTTTTTT. It encodes CASSTPGQGREKLFF.

The chain recombines TRBV6-2 or TRBV6-3 with TRBJ2-3, with 8 nucleotides matching TRBD2. Germline CDR1 is MNHEY and CDR2 is SVGEGT. V lost 0 bases and J lost 5; bases outside the gene matches: 10. This CDR3 contains 17 residues. This chain's CDR3 is CASSYSRPGGREDTQYF. The CDR3 DNA reads as TGTGCCAGCAGTTACTCGAGGCCGGGGGGGCGGGAAGATACGCAGTATTTT.

CDR3 residues: CASSEWTSSGYTF. CDR3 DNA: TGTGCCAGCAGTGAATGGACTAGTAGTGGCTACACCTTC. This chain links TRBV6-1 with TRBJ1-2; D unclear. V gave up 2 bases and J gave up 7 bases, with 11 bases separating them. Germline CDR1 reads MNHNS; CDR2 reads SASEGT. The CDR3 is made up of 13 amino acids.

The chain uses TRBV5-1 and TRBJ2-2; possibly TRBD1 or TRBD2 for D (5 bases each). Germline V gene sequence: CDR1 SGHRS, CDR2 YFSETQ. This CDR3 region has 15 residues. The germline V and J ends were trimmed by 5 bases and 2 bases, with 13 bases remaining between them. In nucleotides, the CDR3 is TGCGCCAGCAGTGGGACGGGTACTAACACCGGGGAGCTGTTTTTT. Its protein product is CASSGTGTNTGELFF.

The chain has TRBV30 and TRBJ2-7; 8 bases align to TRBD1. Trimming at V came to 7 bases and at J to 0 bases, leaving 5 bases not matched to a gene. The CDR3 extends over 13 amino acids. CDR1 and CDR2 from the germline V gene are GTSNPN and SVGIG (reference sequence). CDR3 in DNA: TGTGCCTCCTGGGACAGGAGCTCCTACGAGCAGTACTTC. It specifies CASWDRSSYEQYF. Together with reference TRBV30 and TRBJ2-7, the CDR3 gives the full variable domain: SQTIHQWPATLVQPVGSPLSLECTVEGTSNPNLYWYRQAAGRGLQLLFYSVGIGQISSEVPQNLSASRPQDRQFILSSKKLLLSDSGFYLCASWDRSSYEQYFGPGTRLTVT.

The rearrangement uses TRBV5-1 and TRBJ2-7; D is possibly TRBD1 or TRBD2 (6 bases each). V was shortened by 0 bases and J by 1 base, with 11 bases between the two germline ends. CDR1 SGHRS and CDR2 YFSETQ come from the germline V gene. The CDR3 length is 15 residues. CDR3 sequence: CASSLDGGRSYEQYF. CDR3 in DNA: TGCGCCAGCAGCTTGGACGGGGGCCGATCCTACGAGCAGTACTTC.

This sequence joins TRBV10-3 and TRBJ2-3; 11 positions agree with TRBD1. J gave up 3 bases and V 6 bases, and 2 bases lay outside the gene matches. The CDR3 is 14 amino acids. Germline CDR1 ENHRY, CDR2 SYGVKD. CDR3 in amino acids: CAISRDRGTDTQYF. The CDR3 nucleotides are TGTGCCATCAGCCGGGACAGGGGGACAGATACGCAGTATTTT.

The genes are TRBV5-6 and TRBJ2-1; D ambiguous. The germline CDR1 and CDR2 sequences are SGHDT and YYEEEE. The CDR3 sequence is 13 residues long. The germline V and J ends were trimmed by 7 bases and 0 bases, with 8 bases remaining between them. The CDR3 bases are TGTGCCAGCTACACAAGCTCCTACAATGAGCAGTTCTTC. This sequence encodes CASYTSSYNEQFF.

The rearrangement uses TRBV5-6 and TRBJ2-3, with D perhaps matching TRBD2 (5 bases). CDR1 and CDR2 from the germline V gene are SGHDT and YYEEEE. Trimming stripped 4 bases from V and 1 base from J, with 16 bases between. This CDR3 has 16 residues. CDR3 amino acids: CASSQVGSGGTDTQYF. In DNA, the CDR3 is TGTGCCAGCAGCCAGGTGGGGAGTGGAGGCACAGATACGCAGTATTTT.

The chain uses TRBV10-3 and TRBJ1-2, with D possibly TRBD1 on 5 matching bases. The V end lost 4 bases, the J end lost 6 bases, and 12 bases lay between the germline ends. Germline CDR1 and CDR2: ENHRY and SYGVKD. This CDR3 contains 13 residues. The CDR3 loop is CAISGGKGHGYTF. The CDR3 region has the DNA TGTGCCATCAGTGGGGGGAAGGGTCATGGCTACACCTTC.

The chain is built from TRBV19 and TRBJ2-1, with D tentatively TRBD1 (6 bases). The CDR3 runs to 16 residues. Trimming took off 0 bases at V and 2 bases at J, with 11 bases between the two ends. In germline, CDR1 is LNHDA, CDR2 SQIVND (reference sequence). CDR3 loop: CASSIDHRAPYNEQFF. In nucleotides, the CDR3 is TGTGCCAGTAGTATAGATCACAGGGCGCCCTACAATGAGCAGTTCTTC.

The rearrangement joins TRBV2 to TRBJ2-5, with D possibly matching TRBD2 (6 bases). The V end lost 6 bases, the J end lost 2 bases, and 10 bases lay between the germline ends. CDR3 length: 13 residues. Germline V gene sequence: CDR1 SNHLY, CDR2 FYNNEI. The CDR3 loop reads CASRRDPQETQYF. The CDR3 region has the DNA TGTGCCAGCAGGCGGGACCCTCAAGAGACCCAGTACTTC.

The chain links TRBV7-2 to TRBJ1-5; the D is unclear. CDR3 size: 15 residues. Germline-derived CDR1 and CDR2 are SGHTA and FQGNSA. Trimming left V 5 bases short and J 0 bases short, with 11 bases between. CDR3 region: CASSRTAYSNQPQHF. CDR3 coding DNA: TGTGCCAGCAGCCGGACGGCTTATAGCAATCAGCCCCAGCATTTT.

This rearrangement joins TRBV6-5 to TRBJ1-4; tentative D call: TRBD1 (5 bases). V lost 5 bases to trimming and J lost 7 bases, with 14 bases between them. Per germline, CDR1 MNHEY and CDR2 SVGAGI. The CDR3 runs to 14 residues. DNA of the CDR3: TGTGCCAGCAGTCTGTCGGCCGGGGGTGAAAAACTGTTTTTT. This sequence encodes CASSLSAGGEKLFF.

V is TRBV6-1 and J is TRBJ1-2; TRBD1 agrees at 7 bases. Per the germline V gene, CDR1 is MNHNS and CDR2 is SASEGT. V dropped 3 bases and J dropped 4; count of bases not matched to a gene: 2. The CDR3 is made up of 13 amino acids. CDR3 sequence: CASSETGPYGYTF. The DNA of the CDR3 is TGTGCCAGCAGTGAGACAGGGCCCTATGGCTACACCTTC.

The chain uses TRBV5-5 and TRBJ1-6, with a weak D call TRBD1 (6 bases). Trimming took off 0 bases at V and 7 bases at J, with 14 bases between the two ends. In germline, CDR1 is SGHKS, CDR2 YYEKEE (reference sequence). CDR3 length: 16 residues. The chain's CDR3 is CASSLVPPGQNSPLHF. CDR3 bases: TGTGCCAGCAGCTTGGTCCCCCCGGGACAAAATTCACCCCTCCACTTT.

The chain recombines TRBV13 with TRBJ1-1, with TRBD1 as a possible D gene (5 bases). Germline assignment: CDR1 PRHDT and CDR2 FYEKMQ (reference sequence). CDR3 length equals 16 residues. V was shortened by 5 bases and J by 2 bases, with 18 bases between the two germline ends. The CDR3 DNA is TGTGCCAGCAGCCTCCCGGGGGGATCGATAAACACTGAAGCTTTCTTT. This sequence encodes CASSLPGGSINTEAFF.

V usage is TRBV7-3 and J usage is TRBJ1-6; D perhaps matches TRBD1 (6 bases). Looked up from germline, CDR1 is SGHTA and CDR2 is FQGTGA. This CDR3 comprises 14 residues. Trimming removed 2 bases at V and 9 bases at J, with 11 bases between. CDR3 sequence reads: CASSLLQGSSPLHF. The DNA for the CDR3 is TGTGCCAGCAGCTTATTACAGGGAAGTTCACCCCTCCACTTT.

The chain employs TRBV19 and TRBJ1-2, with D perhaps TRBD1 (6 bases). The CDR3 consists of 14 residues. Germline CDR1 reads LNHDA; CDR2 reads SQIVND (reference sequence). V lost 9 bases, J lost 3 bases, and 17 bases lay in between. CDR3 in amino acids: CASGTRAGDYGYTF. For the CDR3, the DNA is TGTGCCAGCGGTACGAGGGCAGGGGACTATGGCTACACCTTC.

This clone has a single count. The chain employs TRBV27 and TRBJ2-3; 11 positions agree with TRBD2. The CDR3 is 17 residues long. Germline CDR1 is MNHEY and CDR2 is SMNVEV (reference sequence). Trimming cost V 3 bases and J 0 bases; bases outside gene matches: 5. The CDR3 loop is CASSLLAGGPSTDTQYF. CDR3 in DNA: TGTGCCAGCAGTTTGCTAGCGGGGGGCCCCAGCACAGATACGCAGTATTTT.

V gene TRBV24-1 combines with J gene TRBJ2-3, with 9 bases identical to TRBD1. V was clipped by 2 bases and J by 3 bases; unmatched bases: 2. Germline values: CDR1 KGHDR, CDR2 SFDVKD. The CDR3 loop spans 15 amino acids. CDR3 residues: CATSDSDRGTDTQYF. The CDR3 DNA reads as TGTGCCACCAGTGATTCTGACAGGGGGACAGATACGCAGTATTTT.